The rows below give T cell receptor beta chains drawn from one sample of a study of shared clonotypes between healthy human individuals. Profiled with immunoSEQ multiplex PCR; TCRdb holds only in-frame clones, not every one. This table has millions of clones, more than 85% appearing once. The source material was naive CD8+ T cells from PBMCs. The receptors shown here come from a man aged 18 to 35 in good health. Some clones in this sample may be carry-over from other donors' samples. Both conserved end residues are part of each CDR3. D genes are given only for firm matches. Clone size is not always given. Where it is, it says once, few, many or a class for expanded clones.

. | TRBJ2-2 | . | TRBV5-6 | 18 | CASNPPKRGRGSTGELFF | TGTGCCAGCAATCCACCCAAGAGGGGACGGGGAAGCACCGGGGAGCTGTTTTTT
. | TRBJ1-1 | . | TRBV10-3 | 14 | CAISEPAGNTEAFF | TGTGCCATCAGTGAGCCGGCAGGGAACACTGAAGCTTTCTTT
. | TRBJ2-7 | . | TRBV6-5 | 16 | CASSYSRGTKKYEQYF | TGTGCCAGCAGTTACTCGAGGGGGACCAAGAAATACGAGCAGTACTTC
TRBD1 | TRBJ2-7 | . | TRBV11-2 | 15 | CASSWTGSGGDEQYF | TGTGCCAGCAGCTGGACAGGGTCGGGCGGTGACGAGCAGTACTTC
TRBD2 | TRBJ2-2 | . | TRBV15 | 14 | CATSKRRGDGELFF | TGTGCCACCAGCAAGCGGCGGGGGGACGGGGAGCTGTTTTTT
. | TRBJ1-2 | . | TRBV27 | 15 | CASSFVNPANYGYTF | TGTGCCAGCAGTTTCGTAAACCCAGCTAACTATGGCTACACCTTC
. | TRBJ1-3 | . | TRBV7-3 | 13 | CASSLTVGNTIYF | TGTGCCAGCAGCTTAACAGTTGGTAACACCATATATTTT
TRBD2 | TRBJ2-5 | . | TRBV27 | 16 | CASSSVLAGDQETQYF | TGTGCCAGCAGTTCAGTACTAGCGGGAGACCAAGAGACCCAGTACTTC
. | TRBJ2-6 | . | TRBV7-9 | 16 | CASSLPPGVGANVLTF | TGTGCCAGCAGCTTACCCCCAGGCGTTGGGGCCAACGTCCTGACTTTC
. | TRBJ2-3 | . | TRBV7-2 | 14 | CASGSSGSTDTQYF | TGTGCCAGCGGGAGCTCCGGTAGCACAGATACGCAGTATTTT
TRBD1 | TRBJ2-5 | . | TRBV28 | 14 | CASSRDRGVETQYF | TGTGCCAGCAGTCGGGACAGGGGGGTGGAGACCCAGTACTTC
TRBD2 | TRBJ2-1 | . | TRBV28 | 13 | CASLWEGNNEQFF | TGTGCAAGTCTTTGGGAGGGAAACAATGAGCAGTTCTTC
. | TRBJ2-1 | . | TRBV6-5 | 12 | CASGGQGNEQFF | TGTGCCAGCGGGGGCCAGGGAAATGAGCAGTTCTTC
. | TRBJ2-7 | few | TRBV11-2 | 11 | CASSYSYEQYF | TGTGCCAGCAGCTACTCCTACGAGCAGTACTTC
. | TRBJ2-7 | . | TRBV9 | 15 | CASSPGRASSYEQYF | TGTGCCAGCAGCCCCGGGCGGGCAAGCTCCTACGAGCAGTACTTC
TRBD2 | TRBJ2-1 | . | TRBV29-1 | 14 | CSVSGGSSYNEQFF | TGCAGCGTTTCTGGCGGGAGCTCCTACAATGAGCAGTTCTTC
TRBD1 | TRBJ1-4 | . | TRBV11-2 | 14 | CASSFTGGAEKLFF | TGTGCCAGCAGCTTCACAGGGGGCGCCGAAAAACTGTTTTTT
. | TRBJ2-5 | . | TRBV7-9 | 16 | CASSLGWAGRQETQYF | TGTGCCAGCAGCTTAGGGTGGGCGGGAAGACAAGAGACCCAGTACTTC
TRBD2 | TRBJ2-5 | . | TRBV27 | 17 | CASSPTYGTSGGETQYF | TGTGCCAGCAGTCCAACTTACGGGACTAGCGGGGGAGAGACCCAGTACTTC
. | TRBJ1-2 | . | TRBV5-1 | 14 | CASSLEAGDDGYTF | TGCGCCAGCAGCTTGGAAGCAGGGGATGATGGCTACACCTTC
. | TRBJ2-5 | . | TRBV7-9 | 13 | CASSLVVDETQYF | TGTGCCAGCAGCTTAGTCGTAGATGAGACCCAGTACTTC
TRBD2 | TRBJ2-1 | . | TRBV5-4 | 15 | CASSLKRENGNEQFF | TGTGCCAGCAGCTTAAAGCGGGAGAACGGCAATGAGCAGTTCTTC
. | TRBJ1-1 | once | TRBV27 | 15 | CASSLSYSMNTEAFF | TGTGCCAGCAGTTTATCGTACAGCATGAACACTGAAGCTTTCTTT
. | TRBJ2-1 | . | TRBV7-9 | 12 | CASSLRGHEQFF | TGTGCCAGCAGCTTAAGGGGACATGAGCAGTTCTTC
TRBD2 | TRBJ2-1 | . | TRBV7-3 | 16 | CASSLVAGGSYNEQFF | TGTGCCAGCAGCTTAGTAGCGGGAGGGTCCTACAATGAGCAGTTCTTC
. | TRBJ2-7 | . | TRBV29-1 | 12 | CSAWYGSYEQYF | TGCAGCGCCTGGTACGGCTCCTACGAGCAGTACTTC
TRBD2 | TRBJ2-7 | . | TRBV4-3 | 16 | CASSQGAGAGAYEQYF | TGCGCCAGCAGCCAAGGGGCGGGAGCGGGAGCCTACGAGCAGTACTTC
. | TRBJ2-7 | . | TRBV27 | 17 | CASRNRGGQPYSYEQYF | TGTGCCAGCAGGAACAGGGGGGGACAACCTTACTCCTACGAGCAGTACTTC
. | TRBJ1-2 | . | TRBV7-2 | 12 | CARQPLRHGYTF | TGTGCCAGGCAGCCACTTAGGCATGGCTACACCTTC